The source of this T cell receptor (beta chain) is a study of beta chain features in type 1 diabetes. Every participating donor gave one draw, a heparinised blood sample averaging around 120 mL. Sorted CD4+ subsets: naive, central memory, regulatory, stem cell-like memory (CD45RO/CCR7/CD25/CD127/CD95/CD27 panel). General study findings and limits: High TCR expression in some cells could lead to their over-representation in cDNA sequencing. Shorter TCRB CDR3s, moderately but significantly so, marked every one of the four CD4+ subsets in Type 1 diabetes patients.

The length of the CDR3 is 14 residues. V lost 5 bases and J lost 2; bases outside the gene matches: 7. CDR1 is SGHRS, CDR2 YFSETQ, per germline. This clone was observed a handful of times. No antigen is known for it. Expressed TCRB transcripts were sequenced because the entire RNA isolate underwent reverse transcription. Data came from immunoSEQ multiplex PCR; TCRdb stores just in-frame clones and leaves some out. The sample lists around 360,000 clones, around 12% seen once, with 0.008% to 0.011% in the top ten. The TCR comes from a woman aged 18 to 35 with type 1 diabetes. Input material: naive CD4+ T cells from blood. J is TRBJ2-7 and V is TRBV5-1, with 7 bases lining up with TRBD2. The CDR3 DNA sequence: TGCGCCAGCAGACGGACTAGTGGGACCTACGAGCAGTACTTC. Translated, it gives CASRRTSGTYEQYF.